This T cell receptor (beta chain) was sequenced during a study of cytomegalovirus exposure and HLA in healthy donors. The PCR employed 60 Vbeta primers together with 13 Jbeta primers. Produced via immunoSEQ multiplex PCR; TCRdb's table is partial and in-frame only. In the table there are roughly 100,000 clones, approximately 70% of which are singletons. Sequencing input: PBMCs. The sequence was collected from a man in his forties in good health and CMV-seropositive.

The CDR3 DNA reads TGTGCCAGCAGCTACCACACGACAGGGACGGCTGGAAACACCATATATTTT. Its protein is CASSYHTTGTAGNTIYF. The chain is built from TRBV2 and TRBJ1-3; 7 bases agree with TRBD1. The CDR3 runs 17 residues. Germline V gives CDR1 SNHLY, CDR2 FYNNEI. V lost 6 bases and J lost 2; bases outside the gene matches: 13. Based on the CDR3 plus reference TRBV2 and TRBJ1-3, the full variable domain is EPEVTQTPSHQVTQMGQEVILRCVPISNHLYFYWYRQILGQKVEFLVSFYNNEISEKSEIFDDQFSVERPDGSNFTLKIRSTKLEDSAMYFCASSYHTTGTAGNTIYFGEGSWLTVV.